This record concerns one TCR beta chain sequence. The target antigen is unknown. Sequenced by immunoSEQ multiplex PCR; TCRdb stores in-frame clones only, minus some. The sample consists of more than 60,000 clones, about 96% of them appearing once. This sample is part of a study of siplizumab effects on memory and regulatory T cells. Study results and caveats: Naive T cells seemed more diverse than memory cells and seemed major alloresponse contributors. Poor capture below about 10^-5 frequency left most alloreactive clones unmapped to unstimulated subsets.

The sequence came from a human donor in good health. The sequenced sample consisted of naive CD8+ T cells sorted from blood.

The CDR3 here is CSVEDSYNEQFF. The CDR3 DNA reads TGCAGCGTTGAAGACAGCTACAATGAGCAGTTCTTC. The V and J genes are TRBV29-1 and TRBJ2-1, with no clear D. V was trimmed by 0 bases and J by 3 bases, leaving 3 bases between them. There are 12 residues in the CDR3. The germline V gene has CDR1 SQVTM and CDR2 ANQGSEA.